This T cell receptor beta chain is from a study of shared clonotypes between healthy human individuals. Here immunoSEQ multiplex PCR was the method, and the copy in TCRdb shows in-frame clones only, minus some. This table has about 680,000 clones, about three quarters appearing once. Unmatched junction bases numbered 7, after V lost 5 bases and J lost 4 bases. From germline, CDR1 is MDHEN and CDR2 SYDVKM. This CDR3 region has 15 residues. Input material: memory CD4+ T cells sorted from blood. As for subset: CD45RA-negative fraction. This sequence originates from a woman aged 25 to 39 in good health. The chain uses TRBV28 and TRBJ2-2, with 7 nucleotides matching TRBD2. CDR3 protein: CASSPPGLSTGELFF. DNA for the CDR3: TGTGCCAGCAGTCCGCCGGGACTATCCACCGGGGAGCTGTTTTTT.